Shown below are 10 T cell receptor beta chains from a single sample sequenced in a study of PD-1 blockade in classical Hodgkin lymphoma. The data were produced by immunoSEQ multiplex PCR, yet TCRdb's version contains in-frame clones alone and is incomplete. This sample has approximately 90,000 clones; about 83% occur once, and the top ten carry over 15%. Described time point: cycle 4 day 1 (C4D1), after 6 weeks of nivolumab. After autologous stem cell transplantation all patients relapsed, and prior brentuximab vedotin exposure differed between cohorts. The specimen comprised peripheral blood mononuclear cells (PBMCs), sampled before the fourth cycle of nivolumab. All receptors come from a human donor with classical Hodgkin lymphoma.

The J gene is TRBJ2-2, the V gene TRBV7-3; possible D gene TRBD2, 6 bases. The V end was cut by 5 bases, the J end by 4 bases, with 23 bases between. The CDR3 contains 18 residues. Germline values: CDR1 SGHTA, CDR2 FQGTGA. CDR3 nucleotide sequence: TGTGCCAGCAGCCCAAGGGCCGGGACTCAGTGGGGCACCGGGGAGCTGTTTTTT. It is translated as CASSPRAGTQWGTGELFF.

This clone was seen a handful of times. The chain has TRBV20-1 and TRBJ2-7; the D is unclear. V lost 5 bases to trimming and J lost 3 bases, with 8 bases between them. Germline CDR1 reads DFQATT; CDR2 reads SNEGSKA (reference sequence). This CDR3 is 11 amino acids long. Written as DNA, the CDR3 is TGCAGTGCTTCAGACGGCTACGAGCAGTACTTC. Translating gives CSASDGYEQYF.

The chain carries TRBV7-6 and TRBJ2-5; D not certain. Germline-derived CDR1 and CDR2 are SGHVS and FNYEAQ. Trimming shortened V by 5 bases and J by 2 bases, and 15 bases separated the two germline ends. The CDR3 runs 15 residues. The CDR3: CASSPYTTWQETQYF. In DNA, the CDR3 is TGTGCCAGCAGCCCCTACACGACCTGGCAAGAGACCCAGTACTTC. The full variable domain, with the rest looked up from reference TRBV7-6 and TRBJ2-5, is GAGVSQSPRYKVTKRGQDVALRCDPISGHVSLYWYRQALGQGPEFLTYFNYEAQQDKSGLPNDRFSAERPEGSISTLTIQRTEQRDSAMYRCASSPYTTWQETQYFGPGTRLLVL.

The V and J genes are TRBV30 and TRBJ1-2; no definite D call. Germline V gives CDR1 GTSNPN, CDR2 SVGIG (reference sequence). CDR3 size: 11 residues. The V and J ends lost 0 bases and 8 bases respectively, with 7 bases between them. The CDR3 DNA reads TGTGCCTGGAGTGTACTACAGGGCTACACCTTC. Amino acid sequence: CAWSVLQGYTF. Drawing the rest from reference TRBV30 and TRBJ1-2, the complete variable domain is SQTIHQWPATLVQPVGSPLSLECTVEGTSNPNLYWYRQAAGRGLQLLFYSVGIGQISSEVPQNLSASRPQDRQFILSSKKLLLSDSGFYLCAWSVLQGYTFGSGTRLTVV.

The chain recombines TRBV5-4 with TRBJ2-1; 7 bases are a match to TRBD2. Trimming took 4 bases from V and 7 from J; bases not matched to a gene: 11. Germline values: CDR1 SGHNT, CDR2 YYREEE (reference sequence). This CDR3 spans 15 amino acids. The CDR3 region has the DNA TGTGCCAGCAGCGGGGGGGGTGGACCCCTTAATGAGCAGTTCTTC. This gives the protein CASSGGGGPLNEQFF.

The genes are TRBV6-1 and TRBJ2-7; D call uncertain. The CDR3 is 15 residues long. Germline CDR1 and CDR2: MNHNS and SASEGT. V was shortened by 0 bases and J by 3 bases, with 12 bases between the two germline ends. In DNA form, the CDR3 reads TGTGCCAGCAGTGAAGCGGCCGCTGGCGACTACGAGCAGTACTTC. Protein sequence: CASSEAAAGDYEQYF.

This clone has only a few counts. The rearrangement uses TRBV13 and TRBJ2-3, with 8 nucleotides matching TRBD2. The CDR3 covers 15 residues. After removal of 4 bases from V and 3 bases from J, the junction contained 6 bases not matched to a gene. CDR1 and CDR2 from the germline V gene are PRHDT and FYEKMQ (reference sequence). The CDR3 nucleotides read TGTGCCAGCAGCTCCACCGGGACTAGAACAGATACGCAGTATTTT. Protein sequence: CASSSTGTRTDTQYF. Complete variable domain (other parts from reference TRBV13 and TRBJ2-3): AAGVIQSPRHLIKEKRETATLKCYPIPRHDTVYWYQQGPGQDPQFLISFYEKMQSDKGSIPDRFSAQQFSDYHSELNMSSLELGDSALYFCASSSTGTRTDTQYFGPGTRLTVL.

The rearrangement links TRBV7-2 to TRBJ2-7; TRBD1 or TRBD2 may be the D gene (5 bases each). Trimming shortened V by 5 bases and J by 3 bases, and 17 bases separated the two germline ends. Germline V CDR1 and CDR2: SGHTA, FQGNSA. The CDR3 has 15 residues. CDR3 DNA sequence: TGTGCCAGCAGCCCAGGACACCCCCGGGGCTACGAGCAGTACTTC. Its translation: CASSPGHPRGYEQYF.

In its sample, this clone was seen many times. CDR3 residues: CASSPEGVDYGYTF. CDR3 sequence (DNA): TGCGCCAGCAGCCCGGAGGGGGTGGACTATGGCTACACCTTC. The V and J genes are TRBV5-1 and TRBJ1-2, with a tentative D call TRBD1 (6 bases). This CDR3 has 14 amino acids. Germline values: CDR1 SGHRS, CDR2 YFSETQ. The V end lost 4 bases, the J end lost 3 bases, and 13 bases lay between the germline ends.

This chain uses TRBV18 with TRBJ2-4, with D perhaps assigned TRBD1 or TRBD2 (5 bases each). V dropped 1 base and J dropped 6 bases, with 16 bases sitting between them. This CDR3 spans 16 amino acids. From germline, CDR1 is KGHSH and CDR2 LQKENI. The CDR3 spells CASSPLTRGARNIQYF. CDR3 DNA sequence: TGTGCCAGCTCACCACTGACGAGGGGCGCTAGAAACATTCAGTACTTC. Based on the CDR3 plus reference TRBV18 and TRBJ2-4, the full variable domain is NAGVMQNPRHLVRRRGQEARLRCSPMKGHSHVYWYRQLPEEGLKFMVYLQKENIIDESGMPKERFSAEFPKEGPSILRIQQVVRGDSAAYFCASSPLTRGARNIQYFGAGTRLSVL.